The 17 T cell receptor beta chains below were found in one sample sequenced in a study of T cell responses to AZD1222 COVID-19 vaccine. Produced via immunoSEQ multiplex PCR; TCRdb's table is partial and in-frame only. The table records about 100,000 clones, about 86% of them present only once. The material sequenced was peripheral blood, taken on day 0 of AZD1222 vaccination. These receptors all come from an adult in good health.

Only one count was recorded for this clone. Here the CDR3 reads CALEGNPIQETQYF. The CDR3 DNA sequence: TGTGCCTTGGAGGGAAATCCCATCCAAGAGACCCAGTACTTC. The chain has TRBV30 and TRBJ2-5; a weak D match, TRBD2 (6 bases). Germline values: CDR1 GTSNPN, CDR2 SVGIG (reference sequence). The CDR3 length is 14 residues. Between the trimmed V and J ends, which lost 7 bases and 1 base, there was a span of 16 bases.

This clone was recorded only once. The chain combines TRBV18 with TRBJ1-3, with D possibly being TRBD1 (5 bases). The germline V and J ends were trimmed by 3 bases and 0 bases, with 9 bases remaining between them. The CDR3 covers 15 residues. Germline-derived CDR1 and CDR2 are KGHSH and LQKENI. CDR3 DNA sequence: TGTGCCAGCTCACCCCCGACAGACTCTGGAAACACCATATATTTT. This translates into CASSPPTDSGNTIYF.

V gene TRBV28 combines with J gene TRBJ1-5; D is possibly TRBD1 (5 bases). This CDR3 is 14 amino acids long. Germline V gene lookup returns CDR1 MDHEN and CDR2 SYDVKM. The V end lost 2 bases, the J end lost 6 bases, and 11 bases lay between the germline ends. CDR3 DNA: TGTGCCAGCAGTTTAAGAGGGGCTGCTCAGCCCCAGCATTTT. It specifies CASSLRGAAQPQHF. The variable domain in full, completed from reference TRBV28 and TRBJ1-5, reads DVKVTQSSRYLVKRTGEKVFLECVQDMDHENMFWYRQDPGLGLRLIYFSYDVKMKEKGDIPEGYSVSREKKERFSLILESASTNQTSMYLCASSLRGAAQPQHFGDGTRLSIL.

The chain couples TRBV6-5 to TRBJ1-1; D may be TRBD1 (5 bases). CDR1 and CDR2 (germline): MNHEY, SVGAGI. Trimming left V 6 bases short and J 1 base short, with 15 bases between. The CDR3 loop spans 15 amino acids. CDR3 sequence: CASRDPKTGNTEAFF. The CDR3 nucleotides read TGTGCCAGCAGAGACCCAAAAACAGGGAACACTGAAGCTTTCTTT.

The chain has TRBV3-1 (or the pseudogene TRBV3-2) and TRBJ2-3; 8 positions agree with TRBD2. The CDR3 sequence is 14 residues long. CDR1 is LGHDT and CDR2 is YNNKEL in the germline V gene (reference sequence). V shed 4 bases, J shed 4 bases, and the junction held 4 bases outside the gene matches. In DNA form, the CDR3 reads TGTGCCAGCAGCCCAGCGGGAGTAGCAGATACGCAGTATTTT. Protein sequence: CASSPAGVADTQYF.

The chain combines TRBV29-1 with TRBJ2-7; 10 nucleotides match TRBD1. V shed 6 bases and J 3 bases; nucleotides not matched to a gene: 14. The CDR3 totals 16 residues. Germline CDR1 and CDR2: SQVTM and ANQGSEA. The CDR3 spells CSVVHPQTGGNYEQYF. In DNA, the CDR3 is TGCAGCGTGGTACATCCCCAGACAGGGGGCAACTACGAGCAGTACTTC.

The chain couples TRBV6-5 to TRBJ1-2, with D unresolved. CDR1 MNHEY and CDR2 SVGAGI come from the germline V gene. Trimming left V 7 bases short and J 8 bases short, with 17 bases between. This CDR3 region has 13 residues. CDR3 residues: CASTTPGLVGYTF. The CDR3, as DNA: TGTGCCAGCACTACCCCGGGGTTGGTGGGCTACACCTTC.

The genes are TRBV5-4 and TRBJ1-4; 8 positions agree with TRBD1. V shed 3 bases, J shed 6 bases, and the junction held 10 bases outside the gene matches. Germline V gene lookup returns CDR1 SGHNT and CDR2 YYREEE (reference sequence). The CDR3 loop spans 16 amino acids. The CDR3 sequence is CASSYRQGPRDEKLFF. CDR3 bases: TGTGCCAGCAGCTACAGACAGGGGCCACGGGATGAAAAACTGTTTTTT. The full variable domain, its missing parts supplied by reference TRBV5-4 and TRBJ1-4, is ETGVTQSPTHLIKTRGQQVTLRCSSQSGHNTVSWYQQALGQGPQFIFQYYREEENGRGNFPPRFSGLQFPNYSSELNVNALELDDSALYLCASSYRQGPRDEKLFFGSGTQLSVL.

The chain links TRBV2 to TRBJ1-5; D is uncertain. The ends were cut back, 2 bases at V and 7 bases at J, with 6 bases in the middle. Germline CDR1 and CDR2: SNHLY and FYNNEI. This CDR3 contains 12 residues. CDR3 sequence: CASSESLQPQHF. In DNA, the CDR3 is TGTGCCAGCAGTGAATCCCTACAGCCCCAGCATTTT.

The gene calls are TRBV5-1 and TRBJ2-7, with D unresolved. This CDR3 has 13 residues. Trimming pared 0 bases from V and 3 bases from J, leaving 7 bases between. Germline assignment: CDR1 SGHRS and CDR2 YFSETQ. The CDR3 region is CASSLEVGYEQYF. The CDR3 DNA reads TGCGCCAGCAGCTTGGAAGTCGGCTACGAGCAGTACTTC.

V and J are TRBV27 and TRBJ1-5; 9 positions match TRBD1. V dropped 6 bases and J dropped 4; count of bases not matched to a gene: 4. CDR1 and CDR2 (germline): MNHEY, SMNVEV (reference sequence). CDR3 length: 14 residues. CDR3: CASRPGTGNQPQHF. Written as DNA, the CDR3 is TGTGCCAGCAGGCCTGGGACAGGGAATCAGCCCCAGCATTTT.

V and J are TRBV18 and TRBJ1-5; D unresolved. Trimming cost V 5 bases and J 3 bases, with 8 bases left between them. The CDR3 covers 13 residues. Looked up from germline, CDR1 is KGHSH and CDR2 is LQKENI. Here the CDR3 reads CASSDNTNQPQHF. Written as DNA, the CDR3 is TGTGCCAGCTCAGATAACACCAATCAGCCCCAGCATTTT.

The chain carries TRBV29-1 and TRBJ1-4; a weak D match, TRBD1 (6 bases). CDR1 is SQVTM, CDR2 ANQGSEA, per germline. This CDR3 region has 13 residues. Trimming took 0 bases from V and 8 from J, leaving 10 bases between them. In DNA, the CDR3 is TGCAGCGTTGAAGATAGGGGGGGCGAAAAACTGTTTTTT. Its translation: CSVEDRGGEKLFF.

V is TRBV27 and J is TRBJ1-2, with 10 bases matching TRBD1. The germline CDR1 and CDR2 sequences are MNHEY and SMNVEV (reference sequence). Losses at the gene ends were 7 bases for V and 3 bases for J; bases not matched to a gene: 5. The CDR3 sequence is 14 residues long. CDR3 in DNA: TGTGCCAGCACCAGAGGGACAGGGGACTATGGCTACACCTTC. Its protein product is CASTRGTGDYGYTF.

Note on this clone: One junction end does not reproduce the germline sequence, and a read error may be involved. This chain uses TRBV28 with TRBJ1-6; perhaps TRBD1 as D (5 bases). CDR3 size: 12 residues. CDR1 is MDHEN, CDR2 SYDVKM, per germline. This chain's CDR3 is CASSLFSRGTDF. In nucleotides, the CDR3 is TGTGCCAGCAGTTTATTCTCCAGAGGGACCGACTTT. The whole variable domain, remainder taken from reference TRBV28 and TRBJ1-6, is DVKVTQSSRYLVKRTGEKVFLECVQDMDHENMFWYRQDPGLGLRLIYFSYDVKMKEKGDIPEGYSVSREKKERFSLILESASTNQTSMYLCASSLFSRGTDFGNGTRLTVT.

The rearrangement uses TRBV19 and TRBJ2-1; D might be TRBD2 (5 bases). V was cut by 1 base and J by 4 bases, with 8 bases left in between. CDR3 length: 14 residues. Germline V gene data show CDR1 as LNHDA and CDR2 as SQIVND (reference sequence). The DNA for the CDR3 is TGTGCCAGTAGTATAGGACTACAATACAATGAGCAGTTCTTC. Its protein product is CASSIGLQYNEQFF.

This clone was found once. The genes are TRBV7-8 and TRBJ1-2; D call uncertain. Looked up from germline, CDR1 is SGHVS and CDR2 is FQNEAQ. Trimming left V 3 bases short and J 5 bases short, with 13 bases between. The CDR3 runs 14 residues. CDR3 in amino acids: CASSFLRAAYGYTF. CDR3 coding DNA: TGTGCCAGCAGCTTCCTTCGGGCCGCTTATGGCTACACCTTC.